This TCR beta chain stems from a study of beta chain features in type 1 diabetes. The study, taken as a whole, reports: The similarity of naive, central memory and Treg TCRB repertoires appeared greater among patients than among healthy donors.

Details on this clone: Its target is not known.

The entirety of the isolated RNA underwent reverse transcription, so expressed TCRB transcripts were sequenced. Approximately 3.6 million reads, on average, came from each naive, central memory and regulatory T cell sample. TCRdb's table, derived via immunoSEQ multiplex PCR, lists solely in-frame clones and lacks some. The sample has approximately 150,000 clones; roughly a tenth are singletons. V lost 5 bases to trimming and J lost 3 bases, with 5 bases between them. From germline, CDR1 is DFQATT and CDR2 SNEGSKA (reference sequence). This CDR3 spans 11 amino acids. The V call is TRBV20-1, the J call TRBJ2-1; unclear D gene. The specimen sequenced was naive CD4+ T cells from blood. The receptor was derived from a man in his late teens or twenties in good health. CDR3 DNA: TGCAGTGCTCCAGTCTACAATGAGCAGTTCTTC. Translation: CSAPVYNEQFF.